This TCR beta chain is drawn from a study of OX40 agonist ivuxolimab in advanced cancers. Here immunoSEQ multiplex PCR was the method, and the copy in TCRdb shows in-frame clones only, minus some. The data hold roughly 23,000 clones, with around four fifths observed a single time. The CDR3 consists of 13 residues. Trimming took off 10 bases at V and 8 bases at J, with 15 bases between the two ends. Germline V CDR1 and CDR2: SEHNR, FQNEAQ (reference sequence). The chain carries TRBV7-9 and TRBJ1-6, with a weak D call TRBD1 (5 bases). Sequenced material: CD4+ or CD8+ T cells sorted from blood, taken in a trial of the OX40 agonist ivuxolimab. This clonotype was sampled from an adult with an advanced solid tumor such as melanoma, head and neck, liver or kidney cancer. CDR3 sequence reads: CATPGGGDSPLHF. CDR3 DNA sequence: TGTGCCACTCCCGGCGGGGGAGATTCACCCCTCCACTTT. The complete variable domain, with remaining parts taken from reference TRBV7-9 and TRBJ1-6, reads DTGVSQNPRHKITKRGQNVTFRCDPISEHNRLYWYRQTLGQGPEFLTYFQNEAQLEKSRLLSDRFSAERPKGSFSTLEIQRTEQGDSAMYLCATPGGGDSPLHFGNGTRLTVT.